The 6 T cell receptor beta chains listed next were all sequenced from one sample in a study of tissue T cells after allogeneic stem cell transplantation. Time point defined: mouse harvest day 7 after allogeneic transplant. Each mouse received 10^7 T-cell-depleted marrow cells plus 10^6 splenic CD5+ T cells by tail vein. Clones were sequenced by immunoSEQ multiplex PCR, and TCRdb holds only the in-frame ones, with some missing. The sample contains about 7,900 clones, approximately 50% of which appear only once. Sequenced material: gut tissue. Receptor source: a female BALB/c mouse given C57BL/6 T cells with graft-versus-host disease after an allogeneic hematopoietic cell transplant.

Only a few counts were recorded for this clone. Genes here carry mouse names. The read finishes 1 residue shy of the CDR3 end, and the germline J gene is used to complete it. J is TRBJ2-7 and V is TRBV1, with 8 nucleotides matching TRBD2. The CDR3 spans 13 residues. Germline values: CDR1 NSQYPW, CDR2 LRSPGD (reference sequence). The V gene end was trimmed by 1 base and the J gene end by 4 bases; junction bases not matched to a gene: 0. CDR3 DNA, as far as it was read: TGCACCTGCAGTGCAGGGACTGGGTATGAACAGTAC. It translates to CTCSAGTGYEQY. In full, the CDR3 reads CTCSAGTGYEQYF.

This clone is a singleton in its sample. Gene names and germline refer to mouse. Read sequence stops 1 residue before the CDR3 end, and the germline J gene provides the missing end. The chain employs TRBV12-2 and TRBJ2-7; TRBD1 matches at 9 bases. Germline V gene data show CDR1 as SGHLS and CDR2 as HYDKME. V lost 4 bases, J lost 4 bases, and 1 base stayed unmatched. This CDR3 contains 12 residues. CDR3 DNA, as far as it was read: TGTGCCAGCTCACAGGGGGCGTATGAACAGTAC. It encodes CASSQGAYEQY. The complete CDR3 protein is CASSQGAYEQYF.

This clone counts as medium-sized. Mouse gene names and germline throughout. The sequence runs out 1 residue before the end of the CDR3; the remainder is reconstructed from the germline J gene. The chain employs TRBV13-3 and TRBJ2-5; 8 bases agree with TRBD2. The CDR3 has 15 amino acids. CDR1 is NNHDY, CDR2 SYVADS, per germline. The V segment lost 4 bases and the J segment 1 base; nucleotides outside the gene matches: 5. The sequenced part of the CDR3 DNA is TGTGCCAGCAGTCCTGACTGGGGCTACCAAGACACCCAGTAC. As protein: CASSPDWGYQDTQY. From start to end, the CDR3 is CASSPDWGYQDTQYF.

This clone counts as large. The gene names here belong to mouse. The sequence runs out 1 residue before the end of the CDR3; the remainder is reconstructed from the germline J gene. The chain combines TRBV16 with TRBJ2-7, with 8 bases fitting TRBD1. Germline V gene lookup returns CDR1 SGHSA and CDR2 FRNQAP. V gave up 5 bases and J gave up 5 bases; unmatched junction bases: 2. The CDR3 is made up of 12 amino acids. Incomplete CDR3 DNA: TGTGCAAGCAGCCCGGACAGGGATGAACAGTAC. This sequence encodes CASSPDRDEQY. The whole CDR3 reads CASSPDRDEQYF. The full variable domain, in which reference TRBV16 and TRBJ2-7 provide the parts outside the CDR3, is NAGVIQTPRHKVTGKGQEATLWCEPISGHSAVFWYRQTIVQGLEFLTYFRNQAPIDDSGMPKERFSAQMPNQSHSTLKIQSTQPQDSAVYLCASSPDRDEQYFGPGTRLTVL.

Turning to this clone: Mouse gene names and germline throughout. The read terminates 1 residue before the CDR3 end, so the remaining end is supplied by the germline J gene. The rearrangement joins TRBV13-3 to TRBJ2-2; D may be TRBD1 or TRBD2 (6 bases each). Germline values: CDR1 NNHDY, CDR2 SYVADS. V was pared by 4 bases and J by 2 bases, with 9 bases between. CDR3 length: 14 residues. The CDR3 bases that were read are TGTGCCAGCAGTCGGGGGCGGAACACCGGGCAGCTCTAC. This translates into CASSRGRNTGQLY. Given in full, the CDR3 is CASSRGRNTGQLYF. The whole variable domain, remainder taken from reference TRBV13-3 and TRBJ2-2, is EAAVTQSPRSKVAVTGGKVTLSCHQTNNHDYMYWYRQDTGHGLRLIHYSYVADSTEKGDIPDGYKASRPSQENFSLILELASLSQTAVYFCASSRGRNTGQLYFGEGSKLTVL.

A remark on this clone: Genes and germline come from the mouse. Coverage ceases 1 residue before the CDR3 finishes, and the germline J gene fills in the end. V gene TRBV24 combines with J gene TRBJ1-2; 7 nucleotides agree with TRBD1. V was pared by 3 bases and J by 0 bases, with 4 bases of the junction left unmatched. Germline-derived CDR1 and CDR2 are KGHTA and FRNEEI. CDR3 size: 15 residues. This chain's CDR3 is CASSLGRGTNSDYTF. The covered CDR3 bases are TGTGCCAGCAGTCTCGGCAGGGGGACAAACTCCGACTACACC.